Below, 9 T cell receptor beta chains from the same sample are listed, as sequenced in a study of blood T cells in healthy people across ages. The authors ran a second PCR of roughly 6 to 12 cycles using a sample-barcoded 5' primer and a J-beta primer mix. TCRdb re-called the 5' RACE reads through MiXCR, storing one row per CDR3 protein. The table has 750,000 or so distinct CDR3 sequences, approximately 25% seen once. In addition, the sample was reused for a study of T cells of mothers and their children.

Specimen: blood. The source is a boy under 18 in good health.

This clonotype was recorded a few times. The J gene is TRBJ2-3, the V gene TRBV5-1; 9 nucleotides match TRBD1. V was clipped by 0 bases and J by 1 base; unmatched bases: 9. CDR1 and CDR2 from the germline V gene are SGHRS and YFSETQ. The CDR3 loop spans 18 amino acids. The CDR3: CASSLAAFTGGGTDTQYF. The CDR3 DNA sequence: TGCGCCAGCAGCTTGGCAGCGTTTACAGGGGGCGGCACAGATACGCAGTATTTT.

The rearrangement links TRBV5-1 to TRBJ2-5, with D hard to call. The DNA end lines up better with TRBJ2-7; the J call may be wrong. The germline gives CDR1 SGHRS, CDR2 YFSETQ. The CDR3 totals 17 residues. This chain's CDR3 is CASSLESSNGPSYEQYF. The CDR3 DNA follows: TGCGCCAGCAGCTTGGAGTCTAGTAACGGGCCTTCCTACGAGCAGTACTTC.

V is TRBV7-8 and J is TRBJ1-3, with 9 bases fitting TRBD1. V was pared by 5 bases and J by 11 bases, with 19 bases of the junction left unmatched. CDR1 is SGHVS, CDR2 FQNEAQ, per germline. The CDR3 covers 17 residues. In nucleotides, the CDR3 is TGTGCCAGCAGCCCCCATCGGGTTCGAACAGGGGGCCCATCCATATATTTT. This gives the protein CASSPHRVRTGGPSIYF.

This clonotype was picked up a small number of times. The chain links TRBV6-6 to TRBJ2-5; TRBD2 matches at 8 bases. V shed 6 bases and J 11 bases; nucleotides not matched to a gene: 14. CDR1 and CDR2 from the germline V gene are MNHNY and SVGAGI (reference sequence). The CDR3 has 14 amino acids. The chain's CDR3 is CASSQSGSGWEQYF. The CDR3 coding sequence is TGTGCCAGCAGCCAAAGCGGGAGTGGATGGGAGCAGTACTTC.

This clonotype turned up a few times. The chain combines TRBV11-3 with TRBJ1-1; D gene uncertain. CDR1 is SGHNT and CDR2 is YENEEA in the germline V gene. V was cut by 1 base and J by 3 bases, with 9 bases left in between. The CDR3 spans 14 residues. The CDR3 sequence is CASSLVFRDTEAFF. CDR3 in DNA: TGTGCCAGCAGCTTAGTTTTCAGAGACACTGAAGCTTTCTTT.

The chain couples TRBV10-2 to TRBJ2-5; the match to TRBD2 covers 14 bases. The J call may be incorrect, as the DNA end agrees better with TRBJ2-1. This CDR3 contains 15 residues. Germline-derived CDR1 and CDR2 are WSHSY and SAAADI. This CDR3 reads CASSTGLAGEAEQFF. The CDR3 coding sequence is TGCGCCAGCAGTACGGGACTAGCGGGAGAAGCTGAGCAGTTCTTC.

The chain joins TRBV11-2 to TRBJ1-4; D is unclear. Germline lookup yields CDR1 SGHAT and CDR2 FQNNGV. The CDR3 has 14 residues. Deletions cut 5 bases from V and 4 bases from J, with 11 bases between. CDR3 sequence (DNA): TGTGCCAGCAGCCTGACGGGCTATAATGAAAAACTGTTTTTT. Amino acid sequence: CASSLTGYNEKLFF.

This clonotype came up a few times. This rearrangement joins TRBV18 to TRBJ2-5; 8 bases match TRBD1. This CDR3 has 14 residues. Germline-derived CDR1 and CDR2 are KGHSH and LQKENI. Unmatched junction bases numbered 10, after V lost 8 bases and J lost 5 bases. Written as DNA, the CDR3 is TGTGCCAGCGCCAAGACAGGGGACCGGGAGACCCAGTACTTC. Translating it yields CASAKTGDRETQYF.

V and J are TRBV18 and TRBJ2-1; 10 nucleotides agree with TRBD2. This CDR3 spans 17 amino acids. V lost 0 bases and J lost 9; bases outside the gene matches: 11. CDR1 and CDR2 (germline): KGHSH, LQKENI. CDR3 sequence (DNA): TGTGCCAGCTCACCACCGGCTAGCGGGGGTTTCTTGGCTGAGCAGTTCTTC. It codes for CASSPPASGGFLAEQFF.